Following are 27 T cell receptor beta chains from one sample sequenced in a study of cytomegalovirus exposure and HLA in healthy donors. PCR used 60 Vbeta primers and 13 Jbeta primers. Data came from immunoSEQ multiplex PCR; TCRdb stores just in-frame clones and leaves some out. The sample consists of some 57,000 clones, about two thirds of them appearing once. The sequenced sample was PBMCs. These receptors all stem from a woman aged 55 to 70 in good health and CMV-seropositive.

This clone appeared a few times. The chain couples TRBV27 to TRBJ1-3, with D hard to call. The CDR3 loop spans 17 amino acids. Trimming removed 1 base at V and 0 bases at J, with 13 bases between. The germline CDR1 and CDR2 sequences are MNHEY and SMNVEV (reference sequence). CDR3 sequence reads: CASSLYSPTDSGNTIYF. The CDR3 DNA reads TGTGCCAGCAGTTTATACTCTCCTACAGACTCTGGAAACACCATATATTTT.

This chain connects TRBV5-1 to TRBJ2-2; no definite D call. Between the trimmed V and J ends, which lost 0 bases and 7 bases, there was a span of 4 bases. Germline loops: CDR1 SGHRS, CDR2 YFSETQ. This CDR3 is built from 12 residues. The CDR3 reads CASSLAHGELFF. CDR3 DNA: TGCGCCAGCAGCTTGGCACACGGGGAGCTGTTTTTT.

The chain employs TRBV20-1 and TRBJ1-4, with D hard to call. CDR1 is DFQATT, CDR2 SNEGSKA, per germline (reference sequence). The ends were cut back, 5 bases at V and 14 bases at J, with 15 bases in the middle. The CDR3 runs 11 residues. In DNA form, the CDR3 reads TGCAGTGCTCCCCGGGGTCCATCCCTGTTTTTT. Translated: CSAPRGPSLFF.

This clone was found once. The V call is TRBV7-9, the J call TRBJ2-5, with TRBD2 matching 10 bases. Germline lookup yields CDR1 SEHNR and CDR2 FQNEAQ (reference sequence). The V and J ends lost 3 bases and 2 bases, in that order; junction bases with no gene match: 9. The CDR3 runs to 17 residues. This chain's CDR3 is CASSFWLAGDIQETQYF. In DNA form, the CDR3 reads TGTGCCAGCAGCTTCTGGCTAGCGGGGGATATACAAGAGACCCAGTACTTC.

The J gene is TRBJ2-1, the V gene TRBV7-9; tentatively, D is TRBD1 (6 bases). Germline V lookup: CDR1 SEHNR, CDR2 FQNEAQ (reference sequence). The CDR3 runs 14 residues. The V end lost 7 bases, the J end lost 1 base, and 11 bases lay between the germline ends. The CDR3 bases are TGTGCCAGCACCCCAACAGGGTCCTACAATGAGCAGTTCTTC. It encodes CASTPTGSYNEQFF.

This clone was seen a few times. The chain is built from TRBV6-6 and TRBJ1-6; 9 positions match TRBD1. This CDR3 has 14 amino acids. Germline CDR1 is MNHNY and CDR2 is SVGAGI (reference sequence). V shed 6 bases, J shed 7 bases, and the junction held 4 bases outside the gene matches. In DNA, the CDR3 is TGTGCCAGCAGACAGGGGGCAGGGAATTCACCCCTCCACTTT. Translating it yields CASRQGAGNSPLHF.

A few counts support this clone. The rearrangement uses TRBV7-9 and TRBJ2-7, with 8 bases fitting TRBD1. CDR1 SEHNR and CDR2 FQNEAQ come from the germline V gene (reference sequence). This CDR3 contains 13 residues. After removal of 5 bases from V and 3 bases from J, the junction contained 3 bases not matched to a gene. The CDR3, as DNA: TGTGCCAGCAGCGCACAGGGGGACTACGAGCAGTACTTC. Its protein product is CASSAQGDYEQYF.

About this clone itself: At one of its ends the junction is not consistent with the germline gene, which may arise from a read error. V usage is TRBV7-9 and J usage is TRBJ2-3; perhaps TRBD2 as D (5 bases). Germline V CDR1 and CDR2: SEHNR, FQNEAQ (reference sequence). This CDR3 is built from 13 residues. CDR3 nucleotide sequence: TGTTCCAGCAGTTACGCGGGTGCAGATACGCAGTATTTT. It yields the protein CSSSYAGADTQYF.

This chain joins TRBV30 and TRBJ2-3, with 7 bases that match TRBD2. J gave up 2 bases and V 2 bases, and 7 bases lay outside the gene matches. CDR1 and CDR2 (germline): GTSNPN, SVGIG (reference sequence). This CDR3 is 15 amino acids long. CDR3 loop: CAWSIGLGPTDTQYF. In DNA form, the CDR3 reads TGTGCCTGGAGTATCGGACTAGGACCCACAGATACGCAGTATTTT.

The chain joins TRBV7-2 to TRBJ2-1; 7 bases match TRBD2. After removal of 6 bases from V and 7 bases from J, the junction contained 12 bases not matched to a gene. The CDR3 runs to 15 residues. Germline CDR1 is SGHTA and CDR2 is FQGNSA. The CDR3 DNA sequence: TGTGCCAGCAGGCCCCCGGGACTACGATCAAATGAGCAGTTCTTC. Its protein product is CASRPPGLRSNEQFF.

J is TRBJ1-4 and V is TRBV2; 9 bases line up with TRBD1. Germline lookup yields CDR1 SNHLY and CDR2 FYNNEI. The CDR3 totals 18 residues. The V gene end was trimmed by 6 bases and the J gene end by 3 bases; junction bases not matched to a gene: 14. The CDR3, as DNA: TGTGCCAGCAGCACGGACCGGGACAGGGAAGGTCCTAATGAAAAACTGTTTTTT. It codes for CASSTDRDREGPNEKLFF.

This chain joins TRBV9 and TRBJ1-1; D is unclear. Trimming left V 0 bases short and J 0 bases short, with 12 bases between. From germline, CDR1 is SGDLS and CDR2 YYNGEE. The CDR3 is 16 amino acids. CDR3 protein: CASSVGFRQLNTEAFF. The CDR3 coding sequence is TGTGCCAGCAGCGTAGGGTTCCGTCAGTTGAACACTGAAGCTTTCTTT.

The V gene is TRBV10-3, the J gene TRBJ1-1; 8 nucleotides line up with TRBD1. With 6 bases clipped from V and 6 bases from J, the junction kept 6 bases outside the gene matches. The CDR3 sequence is 13 residues long. Germline V CDR1 and CDR2: ENHRY, SYGVKD. CDR3 region: CAIRPDREAEAFF. The CDR3 region has the DNA TGTGCCATCAGACCGGACAGGGAGGCTGAAGCTTTCTTT.

This rearrangement joins TRBV7-9 to TRBJ2-3; TRBD2 matches 7 bases. Per the germline V gene, CDR1 is SEHNR and CDR2 is FQNEAQ (reference sequence). The trim removed 4 bases at V and 4 bases at J, leaving 2 bases unmatched. The CDR3 is made up of 13 amino acids. CDR3 protein: CASSSSGSDTQYF. The CDR3 nucleotides read TGTGCCAGCAGCTCTAGCGGCTCAGATACGCAGTATTTT.

This rearrangement joins TRBV5-1 to TRBJ1-6; a weak D match, TRBD1 (6 bases). The CDR3 is made up of 19 amino acids. The germline V gene encodes CDR1 SGHRS and CDR2 YFSETQ. Trimming took 4 bases from V and 0 from J, leaving 20 bases between them. The CDR3 region is CASSLSPGQSSSYNSPLHF. CDR3 coding DNA: TGCGCCAGCAGCCTCTCCCCGGGACAATCAAGCTCCTATAATTCACCCCTCCACTTT.

The chain uses TRBV6-1 and TRBJ1-2, with 10 positions matching TRBD1. CDR1 and CDR2 from the germline V gene are MNHNS and SASEGT. The CDR3 sequence is 13 residues long. The J segment lost 5 bases and the V segment lost 3 bases, leaving 0 bases of the junction unmatched. CDR3 bases: TGTGCCAGCAGTGAGGACAGGGGGTATGGCTACACCTTC. It specifies CASSEDRGYGYTF.

The genes are TRBV7-9 and TRBJ1-2, with TRBD1 as a possible D gene (6 bases). The ends were cut back, 1 base at V and 2 bases at J, with 17 bases in the middle. Germline V gives CDR1 SEHNR, CDR2 FQNEAQ (reference sequence). The length of the CDR3 is 17 residues. The CDR3 nucleotides are TGTGCCAGCAGCTTAGGAGGACAGCAAGCGTTAAACTATGGCTACACCTTC. It encodes CASSLGGQQALNYGYTF. Complete variable domain (other parts from reference TRBV7-9 and TRBJ1-2): DTGVSQNPRHKITKRGQNVTFRCDPISEHNRLYWYRQTLGQGPEFLTYFQNEAQLEKSRLLSDRFSAERPKGSFSTLEIQRTEQGDSAMYLCASSLGGQQALNYGYTFGSGTRLTVV.

The V call is TRBV25-1, the J call TRBJ1-5; possible D gene TRBD1, 6 bases. This CDR3 has 14 residues. Trimming cost V 1 base and J 6 bases, with 10 bases left between them. Germline lookup yields CDR1 MGHDK and CDR2 SYGVNS. CDR3 amino acids: CASSESGGSQPQHF. CDR3 DNA sequence: TGTGCCAGCAGTGAATCTGGGGGCAGTCAGCCCCAGCATTTT.

The CDR3 is CASSIDRGRGTQPQHF. The CDR3 DNA follows: TGTGCCAGTAGTATAGATCGAGGCAGGGGGACTCAGCCCCAGCATTTT. The J gene is TRBJ1-5, the V gene TRBV19; 7 bases are shared with TRBD1. This CDR3 contains 16 residues. Unmatched junction bases numbered 8, after V lost 0 bases and J lost 6 bases. CDR1 is LNHDA, CDR2 SQIVND, per germline (reference sequence).

The rearrangement joins TRBV5-1 to TRBJ2-5; 8 nucleotides agree with TRBD2. The CDR3 runs 14 residues. Germline trimming cut 1 base from V and 5 bases from J; bases unmatched to any gene: 4. Germline lookup yields CDR1 SGHRS and CDR2 YFSETQ. The DNA for the CDR3 is TGCGCCAGCAGCTTGAGCGGGGGCCTCGAGACCCAGTACTTC. Residues: CASSLSGGLETQYF. Based on the CDR3 plus reference TRBV5-1 and TRBJ2-5, the full variable domain is KAGVTQTPRYLIKTRGQQVTLSCSPISGHRSVSWYQQTPGQGLQFLFEYFSETQRNKGNFPGRFSGRQFSNSRSEMNVSTLELGDSALYLCASSLSGGLETQYFGPGTRLLVL.

V is TRBV2 and J is TRBJ1-2; the match to TRBD1 covers 10 bases. The CDR3 is 14 residues long. The V segment lost 6 bases and the J segment 9 bases; nucleotides outside the gene matches: 10. The germline CDR1 and CDR2 sequences are SNHLY and FYNNEI. The CDR3 DNA reads as TGTGCCAGCAGGAGGGACAGGGGACCTAATCGCTACACCTTC. Protein: CASRRDRGPNRYTF.

The chain carries TRBV7-9 and TRBJ1-2; D gene uncertain. CDR3 length equals 15 residues. V lost 1 base, J lost 4 bases, and 13 bases lay in between. CDR1 and CDR2 from the germline V gene are SEHNR and FQNEAQ (reference sequence). The CDR3 DNA reads TGTGCCAGCAGCTTAGAGGCGGGGATAGGCTATGGCTACACCTTC. The encoded protein is CASSLEAGIGYGYTF.

The chain has TRBV18 and TRBJ1-1; 9 bases agree with TRBD1. This CDR3 is built from 17 residues. The trim removed 4 bases at V and 0 bases at J, leaving 9 bases unmatched. The germline gives CDR1 KGHSH, CDR2 LQKENI. The CDR3 DNA is TGTGCCAGCTCACTCGGACAGGGGCCAACCTTGAACACTGAAGCTTTCTTT. Its translation: CASSLGQGPTLNTEAFF.

The genes are TRBV5-1 and TRBJ1-4, with a weak D call TRBD1 (5 bases). Per germline, CDR1 SGHRS and CDR2 YFSETQ. CDR3 length: 14 residues. V was pared by 4 bases and J by 4 bases, with 11 bases between. In nucleotides, the CDR3 is TGCGCCAGCAGCCCCGGACAAGATAATGAAAAACTGTTTTTT. As protein: CASSPGQDNEKLFF.

V usage is TRBV7-2 and J usage is TRBJ2-7; the match to TRBD2 covers 7 bases. The CDR3 covers 14 residues. V was pared by 2 bases and J by 9 bases, with 10 bases of the junction left unmatched. The germline V gene has CDR1 SGHTA and CDR2 FQGNSA. The DNA of the CDR3 is TGTGCCAGCAGCTTATCTCAAGCGGGGCGTGGGCAGTACTTC. It translates to CASSLSQAGRGQYF.

V usage is TRBV11-2 and J usage is TRBJ2-1; TRBD1 agrees at 11 bases. After removal of 3 bases from V and 7 bases from J, the junction contained 11 bases not matched to a gene. Germline loops: CDR1 SGHAT, CDR2 FQNNGV. The CDR3 is 17 residues long. The CDR3, as DNA: TGTGCCAGCAGCTTCCCGCGGACAGGGGGCGCGGGGAATGAGCAGTTCTTC. Translated: CASSFPRTGGAGNEQFF. Combining the CDR3 with reference TRBV11-2 and TRBJ2-1 gives the whole variable domain EAGVAQSPRYKIIEKRQSVAFWCNPISGHATLYWYQQILGQGPKLLIQFQNNGVVDDSQLPKDRFSAERLKGVDSTLKIQPAKLEDSAVYLCASSFPRTGGAGNEQFFGPGTRLTVL.

The V gene is TRBV6-6, the J gene TRBJ1-2, with a tentative D call TRBD1 (6 bases). The CDR3 is 14 residues long. Germline CDR1 and CDR2: MNHNY and SVGAGI (reference sequence). Trimming pared 2 bases from V and 7 bases from J, leaving 14 bases between. The CDR3 spells CASSYGRDNSGYTF. CDR3 in DNA: TGTGCCAGCAGTTACGGCCGGGACAATTCTGGCTACACCTTC.